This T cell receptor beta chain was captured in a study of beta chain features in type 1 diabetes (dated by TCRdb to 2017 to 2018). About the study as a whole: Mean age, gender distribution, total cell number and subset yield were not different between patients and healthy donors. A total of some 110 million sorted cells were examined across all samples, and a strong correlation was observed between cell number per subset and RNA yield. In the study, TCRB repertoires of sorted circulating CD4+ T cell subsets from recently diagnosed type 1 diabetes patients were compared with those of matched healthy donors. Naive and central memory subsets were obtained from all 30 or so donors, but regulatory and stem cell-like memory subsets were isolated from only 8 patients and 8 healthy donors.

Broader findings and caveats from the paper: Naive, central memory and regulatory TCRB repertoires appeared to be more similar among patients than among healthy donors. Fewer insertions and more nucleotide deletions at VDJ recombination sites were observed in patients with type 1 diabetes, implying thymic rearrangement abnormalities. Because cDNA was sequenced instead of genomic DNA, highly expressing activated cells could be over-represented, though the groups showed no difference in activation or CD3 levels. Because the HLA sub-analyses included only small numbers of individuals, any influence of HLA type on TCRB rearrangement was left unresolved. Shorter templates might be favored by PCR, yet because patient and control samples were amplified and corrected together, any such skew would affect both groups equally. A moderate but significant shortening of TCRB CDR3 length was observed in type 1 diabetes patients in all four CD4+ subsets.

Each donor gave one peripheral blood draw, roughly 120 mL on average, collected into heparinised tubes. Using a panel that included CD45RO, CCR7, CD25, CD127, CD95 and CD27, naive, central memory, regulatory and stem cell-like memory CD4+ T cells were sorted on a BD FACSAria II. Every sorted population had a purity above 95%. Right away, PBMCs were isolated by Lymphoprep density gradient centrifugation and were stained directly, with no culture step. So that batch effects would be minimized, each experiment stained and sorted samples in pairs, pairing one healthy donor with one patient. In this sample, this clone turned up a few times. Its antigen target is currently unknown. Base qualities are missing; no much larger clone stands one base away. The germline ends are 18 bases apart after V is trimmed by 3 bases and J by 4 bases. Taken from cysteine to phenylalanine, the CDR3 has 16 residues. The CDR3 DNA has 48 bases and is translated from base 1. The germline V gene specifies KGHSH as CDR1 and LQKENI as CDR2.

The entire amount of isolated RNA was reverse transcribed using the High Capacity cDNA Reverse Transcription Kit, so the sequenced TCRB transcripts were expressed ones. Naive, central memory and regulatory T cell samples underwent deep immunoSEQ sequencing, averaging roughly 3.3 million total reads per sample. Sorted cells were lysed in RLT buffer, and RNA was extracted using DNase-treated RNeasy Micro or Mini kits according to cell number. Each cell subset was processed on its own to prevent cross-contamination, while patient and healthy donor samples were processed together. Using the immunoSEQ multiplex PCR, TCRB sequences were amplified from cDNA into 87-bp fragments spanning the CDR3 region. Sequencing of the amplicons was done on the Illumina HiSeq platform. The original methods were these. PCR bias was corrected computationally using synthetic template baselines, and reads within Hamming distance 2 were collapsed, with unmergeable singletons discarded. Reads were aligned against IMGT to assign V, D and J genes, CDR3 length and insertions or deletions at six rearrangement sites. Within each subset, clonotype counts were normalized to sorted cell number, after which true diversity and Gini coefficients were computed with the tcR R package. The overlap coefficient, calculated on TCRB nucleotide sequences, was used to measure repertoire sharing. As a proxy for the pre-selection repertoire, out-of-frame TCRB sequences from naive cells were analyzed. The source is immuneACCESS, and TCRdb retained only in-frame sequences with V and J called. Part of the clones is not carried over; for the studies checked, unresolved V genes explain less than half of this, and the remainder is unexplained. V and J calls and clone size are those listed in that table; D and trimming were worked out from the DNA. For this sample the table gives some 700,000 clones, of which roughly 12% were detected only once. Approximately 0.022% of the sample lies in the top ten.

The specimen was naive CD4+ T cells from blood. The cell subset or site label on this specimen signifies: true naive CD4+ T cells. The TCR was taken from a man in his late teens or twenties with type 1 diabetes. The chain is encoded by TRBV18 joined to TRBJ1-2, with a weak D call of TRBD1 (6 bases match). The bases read TGTGCCAGCTCACCCCTAGAACAGGGCTCGAGCTATGGCTACACCTTC. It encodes CASSPLEQGSSYGYTF.